The 17 T cell receptor beta chains in this list originate from one sample, sequenced in a study of blood T cell repertoires in COVID-19. Sequencing was performed with immunoSEQ multiplex PCR; in TCRdb, only in-frame clones are kept and a portion is missing. There are approximately 440,000 clones in the sample; roughly nine tenths occur only once, and roughly 0.7% lies in the top ten. The sequenced material came from PBMCs or T cells enriched from blood (not recorded which). These receptors were taken from a young woman who had recovered from COVID-19.

The chain joins TRBV11-2 to TRBJ2-7; no clear D gene. Germline V gene lookup returns CDR1 SGHAT and CDR2 FQNNGV. CDR3 length equals 15 residues. The V and J ends lost 6 bases and 1 base respectively, with 16 bases between them. The CDR3 DNA reads TGTGCCAGCAGGCCTCTCGGCGCGGAGTCCTACGAGCAGTACTTC. It translates to CASRPLGAESYEQYF.

The CDR3 sequence: CASSQITDTQYF. The CDR3 DNA reads as TGTGCCAGCAGCCAAATCACAGATACGCAGTATTTT. J is TRBJ2-3 and V is TRBV5-8; D is undetermined. Germline assignment: CDR1 SGHTS and CDR2 YDEGEE. Trimming shortened V by 4 bases and J by 2 bases, and 5 bases separated the two germline ends. This CDR3 is built from 12 residues.

This chain uses TRBV6-6 with TRBJ1-1, with D possibly TRBD1 on 5 matching bases. Germline CDR1 is MNHNY and CDR2 is SVGAGI (reference sequence). This CDR3 has 14 residues. Trimming removed 6 bases from V and 5 bases from J, with 16 bases in between. CDR3 DNA sequence: TGTGCCAGCAGATCCTTAGGGGAAGAGACTGAAGCTTTCTTT. As protein: CASRSLGEETEAFF.

V usage is TRBV5-1 and J usage is TRBJ2-1, with D tentatively TRBD1 (6 bases). Germline V gives CDR1 SGHRS, CDR2 YFSETQ. CDR3 length equals 16 residues. The V gene lost 2 bases and the J gene lost 3 bases, with 15 bases spanning the gap. CDR3 DNA: TGCGCCAGCAGCTTAACAGGGATATCGAGCTACAATGAGCAGTTCTTC. This codes for CASSLTGISSYNEQFF.

The chain joins TRBV7-9 to TRBJ1-4; TRBD1 matches 8 bases. The CDR3 length is 17 residues. With V trimmed by 5 bases and J by 8 bases, 16 bases remained unmatched. Germline V gene data show CDR1 as SEHNR and CDR2 as FQNEAQ (reference sequence). CDR3 nucleotides: TGTGCCAGCAGCCGTACCCAGGGGGCGAACTTAAACGAAAAACTGTTTTTT. This translates into CASSRTQGANLNEKLFF.

The chain employs TRBV2 and TRBJ1-2; D may be TRBD1 (5 bases). V lost 2 bases and J 8 bases, leaving 12 bases between the germline ends. Looked up from germline, CDR1 is SNHLY and CDR2 is FYNNEI. The CDR3 spans 13 residues. CDR3 bases: TGTGCCAGCAGTGAAAGAACAGCAGGGGGCTACACCTTC. Amino acid sequence: CASSERTAGGYTF.

This clone showed up just once. This chain links TRBV2 with TRBJ1-1; D is ambiguous. Trimming took off 8 bases at V and 0 bases at J, with 13 bases between the two ends. The CDR3 is 14 residues long. Per germline, CDR1 SNHLY and CDR2 FYNNEI. This CDR3 is CASAKETVNTEAFF. DNA of the CDR3: TGTGCCAGCGCTAAAGAAACGGTGAACACTGAAGCTTTCTTT.

This chain links TRBV28 with TRBJ1-5; 8 nucleotides line up with TRBD1. The CDR3 sequence is 15 residues long. In germline, CDR1 is MDHEN, CDR2 SYDVKM. Trimming removed 5 bases from V and 5 bases from J; junction bases left unmatched: 8. CDR3 loop: CASSPPGQGYQPQHF. In DNA form, the CDR3 reads TGTGCCAGCAGTCCGCCCGGACAGGGATATCAGCCCCAGCATTTT.

The chain links TRBV9 to TRBJ2-7; 11 bases line up with TRBD2. The CDR3 spans 14 residues. Germline trimming cut 4 bases from V and 3 bases from J; bases unmatched to any gene: 3. The V gene's germline CDR1 is SGDLS and CDR2 YYNGEE. The CDR3 bases are TGTGCCAGCAGCCCCGGGACTAGCGGCTACGAGCAGTACTTC. This encodes CASSPGTSGYEQYF.

The chain recombines TRBV5-4 with TRBJ2-1; TRBD2 is a possible D gene (7 bases). The V end lost 2 bases, the J end lost 8 bases, and 11 bases lay between the germline ends. The CDR3 covers 13 residues. The germline gives CDR1 SGHNT, CDR2 YYREEE (reference sequence). This CDR3 is CASSFGGGDEQFF. DNA of the CDR3: TGTGCCAGCAGCTTCGGCGGGGGCGATGAGCAGTTCTTC.

The chain has TRBV15 and TRBJ2-3; 7 positions agree with TRBD2. Germline assignment: CDR1 LNHNV and CDR2 YYDKDF (reference sequence). Trimming took 0 bases from V and 2 from J; bases not matched to a gene: 8. The CDR3 sequence is 17 residues long. CDR3 sequence reads: CATSRDSPGTNTDTQYF. The CDR3 DNA follows: TGTGCCACCAGCAGAGATAGCCCGGGGACTAACACAGATACGCAGTATTTT.

The chain recombines TRBV15 with TRBJ1-4; 11 nucleotides line up with TRBD1. V lost 8 bases, J lost 6 bases, and 5 bases stayed unmatched. CDR3 size: 14 residues. Germline CDR1 reads LNHNV; CDR2 reads YYDKDF (reference sequence). CDR3 region: CATGQGAGDEKLFF. The CDR3, as DNA: TGTGCCACCGGACAGGGGGCGGGGGATGAAAAACTGTTTTTT. Full variable domain (remainder filled in from reference TRBV15 and TRBJ1-4): DAMVIQNPRYQVTQFGKPVTLSCSQTLNHNVMYWYQQKSSQAPKLLFHYYDKDFNNEADTPDNFQSRRPNTSFCFLDIRSPGLGDTAMYLCATGQGAGDEKLFFGSGTQLSVL.

The rearrangement links TRBV4-1 to TRBJ2-4; possibly TRBD2 for D (6 bases). This CDR3 spans 14 amino acids. Between the trimmed V and J ends, which lost 3 bases and 2 bases, there was a span of 8 bases. Looked up from germline, CDR1 is MGHRA and CDR2 is YSYEKL. CDR3 DNA sequence: TGCGCCAGCAGCCAGGGGGGAACCAAAAACATTCAGTACTTC. It translates to CASSQGGTKNIQYF.

This chain uses TRBV7-9 with TRBJ2-7; D gene ambiguous. Trimming took off 5 bases at V and 3 bases at J, with 5 bases between the two ends. CDR3 size: 11 residues. Germline CDR1 is SEHNR and CDR2 is FQNEAQ (reference sequence). This CDR3 reads CASSPDYEQYF. The CDR3 DNA is TGTGCCAGCAGCCCAGACTACGAGCAGTACTTC. The variable domain in full, completed from reference TRBV7-9 and TRBJ2-7, reads DTGVSQNPRHKITKRGQNVTFRCDPISEHNRLYWYRQTLGQGPEFLTYFQNEAQLEKSRLLSDRFSAERPKGSFSTLEIQRTEQGDSAMYLCASSPDYEQYFGPGTRLTVT.

The CDR3 is CASSTPYEQYF. The CDR3 DNA follows: TGTGCCAGCAGTACTCCGTACGAGCAGTACTTC. This chain links TRBV6-2 or TRBV6-3 with TRBJ2-7; D ambiguous. This CDR3 has 11 residues. V lost 5 bases, J lost 4 bases, and 6 bases lay in between. Germline V gives CDR1 MNHEY, CDR2 SVGEGT.

The rearrangement uses TRBV11-2 and TRBJ2-2; 12 nucleotides match TRBD1. CDR1 is SGHAT, CDR2 FQNNGV, per germline. This CDR3 contains 17 residues. The V segment lost 4 bases and the J segment 1 base; nucleotides outside the gene matches: 4. CDR3 sequence: CASSYGTGGLNTGELFF. Here the CDR3 DNA reads TGTGCCAGCAGCTACGGGACAGGGGGCCTGAACACCGGGGAGCTGTTTTTT.

The chain uses TRBV29-1 and TRBJ1-2, with TRBD1 matching over 8 bases. CDR3 size: 13 residues. V shed 3 bases, J shed 8 bases, and the junction held 8 bases outside the gene matches. Germline CDR1 reads SQVTM; CDR2 reads ANQGSEA. The CDR3 DNA reads as TGCAGCGTTGATGGGGCAGGGGGCGTGGGCTACACCTTC. This translates into CSVDGAGGVGYTF.